This TCR beta chain was sequenced during a study of blood T cell repertoires in COVID-19. In the study overall: COVID-19 samples, acute and convalescent, were from the United States, Italy and Spain.

TCRdb's copy holds only in-frame clones and misses some; the assay was immunoSEQ multiplex PCR. This repertoire shows around 160,000 clones, around 84% found once; its top ten account for 30% to 45%. This clone was counted many times. Source material: peripheral blood. The receptor was derived from a human donor in a cohort sampled during active COVID-19.

The CDR3 sequence is CASTLAGAHGYTF. The CDR3 coding sequence is TGTGCCAGCACCCTCGCGGGAGCACATGGCTACACCTTC. The chain employs TRBV19 and TRBJ1-2; unclear D gene. Germline CDR1 is LNHDA and CDR2 is SQIVND (reference sequence). The CDR3 is 13 amino acids. Trimming stripped 9 bases from V and 6 bases from J, with 17 bases between.